The TCR beta chain under discussion was sequenced for a study of response to subunit inactivated influenza vaccine. The junction had 3 bases not matched to a gene; V was cut back by 0 bases and J by 5 bases. The CDR3 has 15 residues. Germline CDR1 LNHNV, CDR2 YYDKDF (reference sequence). Points from the study as a whole: Authors proposed each seasonal influenza vaccination draws in few new T cells.

One entry per CDR3 protein results from TCRdb running MiXCR on the RT-PCR reads. Of over 400,000 distinct CDR3 sequences listed, approximately 11% were seen once; the top ten hold less than 15%. Concerning this clonotype itself: Antigen: not known.

The source of this sequence is a man aged 50-59 years who received an inactivated influenza vaccine. Sample: PBMCs from blood, taken around seven weeks after vaccination. V gene TRBV15 combines with J gene TRBJ2-2; 7 nucleotides match TRBD2. CDR3 sequence: CATSRDRGVTGELFF. CDR3 in DNA: TGTGCCACCAGCAGAGACCGGGGGGTTACCGGGGAGCTGTTTTTT.